This T cell receptor beta chain was retrieved from a study of shared clonotypes between healthy human individuals. Looking at the study overall: Serving as donors were a couple of women and a few men, whose ages spanned 18 to 49.

This clone has more than one count but fewer than ten. The target antigen is unknown. Study-wide results and caveats: Donors were few, which limited the genetic and exposure-history diversity represented.

Sequencing was performed with immunoSEQ multiplex PCR; in TCRdb, only in-frame clones are kept and a portion is missing. The sample lists 850,000 to 1,100,000 clones, 60% to 80% occurring once. Sequenced input: memory CD4+ T cells from PBMCs. Subset in this sample: CD45RA-negative fraction. This sequence was found in a man aged 18 to 35 in good health. Some clones in this sample may be carry-over from other donors' samples.

For the CDR3, the DNA is TGTGCCAGCAGTTACTCGAAGGCAGTAGTGGCTCAGCCCCAGCATTTT. Residues: CASSYSKAVVAQPQHF. The chain is built from TRBV6-6 and TRBJ1-5; unclear D gene. Germline values: CDR1 MNHNY, CDR2 SVGAGI (reference sequence). This CDR3 has 16 amino acids. The germline V and J ends were trimmed by 0 bases and 6 bases, with 15 bases remaining between them.